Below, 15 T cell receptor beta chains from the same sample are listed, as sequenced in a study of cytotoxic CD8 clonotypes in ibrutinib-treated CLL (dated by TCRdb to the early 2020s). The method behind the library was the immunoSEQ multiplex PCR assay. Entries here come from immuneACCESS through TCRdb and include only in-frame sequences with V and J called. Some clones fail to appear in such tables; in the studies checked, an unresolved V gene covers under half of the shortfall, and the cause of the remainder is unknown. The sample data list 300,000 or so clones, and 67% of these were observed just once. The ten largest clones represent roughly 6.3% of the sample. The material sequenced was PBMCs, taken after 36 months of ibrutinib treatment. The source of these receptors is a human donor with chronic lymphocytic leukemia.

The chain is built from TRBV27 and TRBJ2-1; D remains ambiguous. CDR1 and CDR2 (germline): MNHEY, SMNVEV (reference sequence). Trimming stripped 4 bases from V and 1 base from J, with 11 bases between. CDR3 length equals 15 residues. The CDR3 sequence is CASSSTSASYNEQFF. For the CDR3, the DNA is TGTGCCAGCAGTTCCACATCCGCATCCTACAATGAGCAGTTCTTC.

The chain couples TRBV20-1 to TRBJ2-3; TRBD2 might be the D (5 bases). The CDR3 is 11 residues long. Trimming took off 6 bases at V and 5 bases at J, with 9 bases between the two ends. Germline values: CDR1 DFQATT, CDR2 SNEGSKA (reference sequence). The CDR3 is CSAGGEDTQYF. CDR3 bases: TGCAGTGCCGGAGGTGAAGATACGCAGTATTTT.

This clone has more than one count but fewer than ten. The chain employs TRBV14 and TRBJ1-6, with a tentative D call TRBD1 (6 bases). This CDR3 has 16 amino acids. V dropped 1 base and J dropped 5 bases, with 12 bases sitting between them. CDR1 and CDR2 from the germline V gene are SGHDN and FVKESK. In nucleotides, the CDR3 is TGTGCCAGCAGCCAAGGGCCGGGACATGATAATTCACCCCTCCACTTT. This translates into CASSQGPGHDNSPLHF. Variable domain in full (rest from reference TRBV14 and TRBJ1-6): EAGVTQFPSHSVIEKGQTVTLRCDPISGHDNLYWYRRVMGKEIKFLLHFVKESKQDESGMPNNRFLAERTGGTYSTLKVQPAELEDSGVYFCASSQGPGHDNSPLHFGNGTRLTVT.

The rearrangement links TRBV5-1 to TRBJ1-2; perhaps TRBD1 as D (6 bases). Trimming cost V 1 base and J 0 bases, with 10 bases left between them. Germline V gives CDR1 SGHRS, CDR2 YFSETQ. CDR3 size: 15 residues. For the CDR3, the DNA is TGCGCCAGCAGCTTGAGGACAGACACTAACTATGGCTACACCTTC. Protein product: CASSLRTDTNYGYTF.

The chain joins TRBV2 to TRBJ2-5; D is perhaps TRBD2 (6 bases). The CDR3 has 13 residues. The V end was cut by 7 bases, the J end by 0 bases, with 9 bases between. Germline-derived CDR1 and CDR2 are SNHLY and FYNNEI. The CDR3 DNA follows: TGTGCCAGCATCCGGGACTACCAAGAGACCCAGTACTTC. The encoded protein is CASIRDYQETQYF.

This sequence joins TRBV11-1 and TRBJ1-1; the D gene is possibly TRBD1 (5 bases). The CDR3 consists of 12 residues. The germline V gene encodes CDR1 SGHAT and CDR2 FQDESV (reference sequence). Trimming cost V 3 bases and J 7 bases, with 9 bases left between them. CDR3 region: CASSFPGLEAFF. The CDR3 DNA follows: TGTGCCAGCAGCTTTCCAGGGCTTGAAGCTTTCTTT.

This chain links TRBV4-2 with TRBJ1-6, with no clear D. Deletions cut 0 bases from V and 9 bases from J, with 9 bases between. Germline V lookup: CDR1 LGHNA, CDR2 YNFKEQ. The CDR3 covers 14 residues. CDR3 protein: CASSQDRFTSPLHF. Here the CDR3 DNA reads TGTGCCAGCAGCCAAGACAGGTTTACTTCACCCCTCCACTTT.

In DNA form, the CDR3 reads TGTGCCAGCAGCCCCGCGGGGCGGGAGGGCTACGAGCAGTACTTC. It translates to CASSPAGREGYEQYF. The chain joins TRBV6-5 to TRBJ2-7, with 9 bases aligning to TRBD2. Germline CDR1 is MNHEY and CDR2 is SVGAGI. The CDR3 runs to 15 residues. The V segment lost 6 bases and the J segment 3 bases; nucleotides outside the gene matches: 9.

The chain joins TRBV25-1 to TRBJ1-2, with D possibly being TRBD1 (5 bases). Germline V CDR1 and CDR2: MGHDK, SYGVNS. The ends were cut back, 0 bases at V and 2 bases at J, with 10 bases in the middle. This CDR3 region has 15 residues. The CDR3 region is CASSEYGTENYGYTF. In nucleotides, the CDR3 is TGTGCCAGCAGTGAATATGGGACGGAGAACTATGGCTACACCTTC.

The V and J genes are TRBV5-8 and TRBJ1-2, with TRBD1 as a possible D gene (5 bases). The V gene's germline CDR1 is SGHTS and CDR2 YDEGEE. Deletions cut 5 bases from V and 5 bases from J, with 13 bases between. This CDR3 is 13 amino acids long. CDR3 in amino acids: CASSMTDQYGYTF. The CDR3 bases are TGTGCCAGCAGTATGACAGACCAATATGGCTACACCTTC.

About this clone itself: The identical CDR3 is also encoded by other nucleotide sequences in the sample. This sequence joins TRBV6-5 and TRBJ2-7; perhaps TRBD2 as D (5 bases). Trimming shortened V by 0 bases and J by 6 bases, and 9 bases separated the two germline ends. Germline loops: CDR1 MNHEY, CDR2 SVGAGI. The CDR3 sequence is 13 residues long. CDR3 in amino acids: CASSYSRGLEQYF. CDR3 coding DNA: TGTGCCAGCAGTTACTCTAGAGGACTCGAGCAGTACTTC.

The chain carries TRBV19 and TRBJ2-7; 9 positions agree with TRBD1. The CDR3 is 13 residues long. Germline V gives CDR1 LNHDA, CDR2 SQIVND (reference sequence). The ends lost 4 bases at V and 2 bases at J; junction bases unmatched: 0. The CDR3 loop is CASSRTGAYEQYF. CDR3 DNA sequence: TGTGCCAGTAGTAGGACAGGGGCCTACGAGCAGTACTTC.

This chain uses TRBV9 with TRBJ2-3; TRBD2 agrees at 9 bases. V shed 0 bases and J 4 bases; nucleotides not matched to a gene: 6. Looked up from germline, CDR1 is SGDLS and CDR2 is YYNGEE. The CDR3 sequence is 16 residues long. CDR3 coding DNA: TGTGCCAGCAGCGTAGGGGGAGCGGGAGGAGCAGATACGCAGTATTTT. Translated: CASSVGGAGGADTQYF. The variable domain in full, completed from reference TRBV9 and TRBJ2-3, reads DSGVTQTPKHLITATGQRVTLRCSPRSGDLSVYWYQQSLDQGLQFLIQYYNGEERAKGNILERFSAQQFPDLHSELNLSSLELGDSALYFCASSVGGAGGADTQYFGPGTRLTVL.

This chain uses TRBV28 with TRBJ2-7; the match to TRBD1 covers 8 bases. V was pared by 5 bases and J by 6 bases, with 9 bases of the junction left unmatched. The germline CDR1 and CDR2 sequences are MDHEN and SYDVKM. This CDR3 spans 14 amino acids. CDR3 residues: CASSHWTGIVEQYF. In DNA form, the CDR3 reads TGTGCCAGCAGTCACTGGACAGGGATTGTCGAGCAGTACTTC.

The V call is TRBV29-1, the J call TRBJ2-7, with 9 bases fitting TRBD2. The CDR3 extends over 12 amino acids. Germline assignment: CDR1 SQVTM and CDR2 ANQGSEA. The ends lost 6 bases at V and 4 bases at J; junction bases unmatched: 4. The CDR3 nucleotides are TGCAGCGTCGAGACTAGCGGTTACGAGCAGTACTTC. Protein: CSVETSGYEQYF.